A single sample gave rise to the 10 T cell receptor beta chains below, sequenced in a study of identical twins. TCRdb recomputed calls from the 5' RACE reads with MiXCR, one row per CDR3 protein. Altogether roughly 500,000 distinct CDR3 sequences are present, under 25% being singletons, with the ten largest covering under 0.95%. The same data also went into a second study, on T cells expressing NK-cell markers.

The sequencing input was CD4+ T cells sorted from blood. The receptors stem from a woman between 18 and 30 years old in good health.

The rearrangement uses TRBV20-1 and TRBJ2-3; D is possibly TRBD1 (5 bases). CDR3 length: 11 amino acids. The V and J ends lost 5 bases and 8 bases respectively, with 11 bases between them. In germline, CDR1 is DFQATT, CDR2 SNEGSKA (reference sequence). In DNA, the CDR3 is TGCAGTGCTCTAGGGGTTCGTACGCAGTATTTT. This gives the protein CSALGVRTQYF.

CDR3 nucleotide sequence: TGTGCCAGCAGTTTACAACAGGGGGCGCATGGCTACACCTTC. It is translated as CASSLQQGAHGYTF. The rearrangement uses TRBV12-3 or TRBV12-4 and TRBJ1-2; 9 bases match TRBD1. V dropped 2 bases and J dropped 6; count of bases not matched to a gene: 4. The CDR3 is made up of 14 amino acids.

The V call is TRBV20-1, the J call TRBJ1-6; D might be TRBD1 (5 bases). CDR3 length: 14 amino acids. The V gene's germline CDR1 is DFQATT and CDR2 SNEGSKA (reference sequence). V lost 3 bases and J 9 bases, leaving 15 bases between the germline ends. CDR3 sequence (DNA): TGCAGTGCTAGTTCTCAGGGAGGCGGTTCACCCCTCCACTTT. This encodes CSASSQGGGSPLHF.

Many counts were recorded for this clonotype. The CDR3 DNA reads TGTGCCAGCAGCTTAGCTCCCCTGGGGAGTCGGGTAGATACGCAGTATTTT. Translated, it gives CASSLAPLGSRVDTQYF. J is TRBJ2-3 and V is TRBV5-6; D perhaps matches TRBD2 (5 bases). Germline V lookup: CDR1 SGHDT, CDR2 YYEEEE. V lost 2 bases and J lost 5, with 21 bases in between. This CDR3 region has 17 residues.

The chain links TRBV4-1 to TRBJ2-1, with D maybe TRBD2 (5 bases). The CDR3 is 17 residues long. Germline CDR1 is MGHRA and CDR2 is YSYEKL. Trimming left V 3 bases short and J 4 bases short, with 19 bases between. The CDR3 reads CASSHDATGNQYNEQFF. Here the CDR3 DNA reads TGCGCCAGCAGCCATGACGCCACCGGGAACCAGTACAATGAGCAGTTCTTC.

This clonotype was seen more than once but under ten times. The chain has TRBV5-1 and TRBJ2-6, with unresolved D. V lost 0 bases to trimming and J lost 1 base, with 5 bases between them. CDR1 SGHRS and CDR2 YFSETQ come from the germline V gene. The length of the CDR3 is 15 residues. In DNA form, the CDR3 reads TGCGCCAGCAGCTTGGCTGCTTCTGGGGCCAACGTCCTGACTTTC. Residues: CASSLAASGANVLTF.

CDR3 DNA sequence: TGCAGTGCCTGGCCCTCCGCGGGAAACACCATATATTTT. Protein sequence: CSAWPSAGNTIYF. This chain links TRBV20-1 with TRBJ1-3; no clear D gene. Looked up from germline, CDR1 is DFQATT and CDR2 is SNEGSKA (reference sequence). The CDR3 runs to 13 residues. V gave up 6 bases and J gave up 4 bases, with 13 bases separating them.

This clonotype was observed many times. This chain connects TRBV5-1 to TRBJ2-7, with 8 bases aligning to TRBD1. V shed 1 base and J 5 bases; nucleotides not matched to a gene: 14. Per the germline V gene, CDR1 is SGHRS and CDR2 is YFSETQ. The CDR3 is 17 amino acids. CDR3 sequence (DNA): TGCGCCAGCAGCTTGACACCCGTAGGACAGGGAGGTGACGAGCAGTACTTC. It translates to CASSLTPVGQGGDEQYF.

The gene calls are TRBV20-1 and TRBJ2-7, with D maybe TRBD2 (6 bases). CDR1 and CDR2 (germline): DFQATT, SNEGSKA (reference sequence). The CDR3 is made up of 12 amino acids. The V end was cut by 3 bases, the J end by 7 bases, with 13 bases between. CDR3: CSARTPGEEQYF. In nucleotides, the CDR3 is TGCAGTGCTAGGACCCCGGGGGAAGAGCAGTACTTC.

This chain links TRBV30 with TRBJ2-3; 8 nucleotides align to TRBD1. The V gene end was trimmed by 3 bases and the J gene end by 4 bases; junction bases not matched to a gene: 9. Germline assignment: CDR1 GTSNPN and CDR2 SVGIG (reference sequence). The CDR3 consists of 15 residues. The DNA of the CDR3 is TGTGCCTGGAGCGACGGACAGGGTGGCGCAGATACGCAGTATTTT. Amino acid sequence: CAWSDGQGGADTQYF. Based on the CDR3 plus reference TRBV30 and TRBJ2-3, the full variable domain is SQTIHQWPATLVQPVGSPLSLECTVEGTSNPNLYWYRQAAGRGLQLLFYSVGIGQISSEVPQNLSASRPQDRQFILSSKKLLLSDSGFYLCAWSDGQGGADTQYFGPGTRLTVL.